This T cell receptor (beta chain) was captured by sequencing in a study of T cell responses to AZD1222 COVID-19 vaccine. Study-level points and caveats: Repertoires were obtained solely post-peak T cell response. Vaccine-associated CD4 TCRs spanned spike, dominant at 160-218 and 743-854.

With regard to this clone: The antigen is not known.

V shed 5 bases, J shed 2 bases, and the junction held 2 bases outside the gene matches. The CDR3 loop spans 13 amino acids. Germline assignment: CDR1 MNHEY and CDR2 SVGEGT. Clones were read by immunoSEQ multiplex PCR, and TCRdb kept only the in-frame ones, dropping some. The sample records approximately 110,000 clones, around 86% being singletons. This sequence originates from an adult in good health. This rearrangement joins TRBV6-2 or TRBV6-3 to TRBJ1-2; 7 bases map to TRBD1. Sequencing used peripheral blood, obtained on day 0 of AZD1222 vaccination. CDR3 sequence reads: CASSPGQNYGYTF. The CDR3 bases are TGTGCCAGCAGTCCGGGACAGAACTATGGCTACACCTTC.